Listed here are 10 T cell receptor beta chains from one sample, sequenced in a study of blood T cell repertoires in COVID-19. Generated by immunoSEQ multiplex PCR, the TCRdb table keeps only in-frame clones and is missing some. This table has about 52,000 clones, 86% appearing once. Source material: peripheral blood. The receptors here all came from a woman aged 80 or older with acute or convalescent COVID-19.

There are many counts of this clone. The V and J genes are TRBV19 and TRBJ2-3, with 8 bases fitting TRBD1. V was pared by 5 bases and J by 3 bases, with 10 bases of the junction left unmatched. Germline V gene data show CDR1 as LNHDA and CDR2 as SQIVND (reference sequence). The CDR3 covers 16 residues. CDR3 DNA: TGTGCCAGTAGTCTAGGAGGCGGACAGGGAACAGATACGCAGTATTTT. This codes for CASSLGGGQGTDTQYF.

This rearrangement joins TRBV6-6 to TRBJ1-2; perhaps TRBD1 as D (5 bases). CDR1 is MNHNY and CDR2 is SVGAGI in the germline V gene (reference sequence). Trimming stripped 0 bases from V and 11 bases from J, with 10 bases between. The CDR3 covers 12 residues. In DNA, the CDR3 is TGTGCCAGCAGTTACTCGAAGGGGCAGTACACCTTC. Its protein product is CASSYSKGQYTF.

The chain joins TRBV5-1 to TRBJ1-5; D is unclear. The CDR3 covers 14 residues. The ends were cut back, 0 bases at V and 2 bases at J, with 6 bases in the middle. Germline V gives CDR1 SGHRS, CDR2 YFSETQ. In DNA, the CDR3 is TGCGCCAGCAGCTTGGGATCGGGCAATCAGCCCCAGCATTTT. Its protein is CASSLGSGNQPQHF.

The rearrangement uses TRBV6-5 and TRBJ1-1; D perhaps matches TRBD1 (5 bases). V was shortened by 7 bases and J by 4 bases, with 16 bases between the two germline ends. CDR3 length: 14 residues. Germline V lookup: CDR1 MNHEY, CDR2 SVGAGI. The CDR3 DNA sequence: TGTGCCAGCACCACAGGTCTCGGGAGCACTGAAGCTTTCTTT. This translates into CASTTGLGSTEAFF.

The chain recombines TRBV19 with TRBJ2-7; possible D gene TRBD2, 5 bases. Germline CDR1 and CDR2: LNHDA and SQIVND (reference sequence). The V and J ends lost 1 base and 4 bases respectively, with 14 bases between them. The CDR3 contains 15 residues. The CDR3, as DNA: TGTGCCAGTAGTATAGGAGGGATCGAAGGGTACGAGCAGTACTTC. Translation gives CASSIGGIEGYEQYF.

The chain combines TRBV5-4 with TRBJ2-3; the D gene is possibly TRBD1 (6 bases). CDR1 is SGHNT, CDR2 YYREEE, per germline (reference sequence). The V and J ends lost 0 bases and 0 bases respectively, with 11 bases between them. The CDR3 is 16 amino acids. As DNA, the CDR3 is TGTGCCAGCAGCTTGGGGGGACACCAAAGCACAGATACGCAGTATTTT. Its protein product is CASSLGGHQSTDTQYF.

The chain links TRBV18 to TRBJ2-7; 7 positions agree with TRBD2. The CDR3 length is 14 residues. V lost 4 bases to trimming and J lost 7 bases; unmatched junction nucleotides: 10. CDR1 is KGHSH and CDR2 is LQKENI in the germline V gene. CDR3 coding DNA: TGTGCCAGCTCACTCCGGGGGGACCTGGGGGAGCAGTACTTC. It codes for CASSLRGDLGEQYF.

The CDR3 bases are TGTGCCAGCAGCTTGGAGAGGGTGGGCGAGCAGTACGTC. Translating gives CASSLERVGEQYV. The chain carries TRBV5-6 and TRBJ2-7; TRBD2 is a possible D gene (5 bases). The germline V and J ends were trimmed by 0 bases and 6 bases, with 10 bases remaining between them. Germline V CDR1 and CDR2: SGHDT, YYEEEE. This CDR3 is built from 13 residues.

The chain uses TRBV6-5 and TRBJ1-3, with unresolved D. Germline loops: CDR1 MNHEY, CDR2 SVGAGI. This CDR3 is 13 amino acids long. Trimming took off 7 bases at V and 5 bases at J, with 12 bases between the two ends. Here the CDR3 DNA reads TGTGCCAGCAAGGACCCGGGAAGAAACACCATATATTTT. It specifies CASKDPGRNTIYF.

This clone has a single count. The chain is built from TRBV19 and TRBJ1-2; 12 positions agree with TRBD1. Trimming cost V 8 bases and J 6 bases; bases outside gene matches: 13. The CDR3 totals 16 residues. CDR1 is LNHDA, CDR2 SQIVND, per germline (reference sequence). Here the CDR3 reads CASRKSPGQGADGYTF. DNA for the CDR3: TGTGCCAGTCGAAAGTCCCCGGGACAGGGGGCAGATGGCTACACCTTC.